The T cell receptor (beta chain) under discussion was sequenced for a study of cytomegalovirus exposure and HLA in healthy donors. Repertoires were generated with immunoSEQ multiplex PCR, while TCRdb's copy carries only in-frame clones and drops some. Of 120,000 or so clones detected, around nine tenths appear once; the ten largest clones hold approximately 2.1%. The CDR3 spans 15 residues. Germline lookup yields CDR1 MNHNY and CDR2 SVGAGI (reference sequence). The V and J ends lost 6 bases and 1 base, in that order; junction bases with no gene match: 8. The TCR sequence derives from a woman under 30 in good health and CMV-seronegative. V gene TRBV6-6 combines with J gene TRBJ1-1; TRBD1 matches 7 bases. Sequencing used PBMCs. CDR3 sequence (DNA): TGTGCCAGCAGGTCCCCCGGGACAGAGAACACTGAAGCTTTCTTT. Translating it yields CASRSPGTENTEAFF.